This note documents a single TCR beta chain sequence. Its antigen is currently unknown. The record originates from a study of T cell responses to AZD1222 COVID-19 vaccine. Notes on the study in general: Clonal diversity may have been underestimated in mostly white British donors. Baseline serology detected seropositivity in only a handful of AZD1222 recipients. Repertoire sampling was restricted to post-peak T cell response timepoints. Vaccination with two AZD1222 doses was followed by a rise in Spike-specific TCR breadth and depth.

V was clipped by 6 bases and J by 6 bases; unmatched bases: 6. CDR3 length: 14 amino acids. From germline, CDR1 is SQVTM and CDR2 ANQGSEA. Profiled with immunoSEQ multiplex PCR; TCRdb holds only in-frame clones, not every one. In the table there are 52,000 or so clones, approximately 85% of which are singletons. The sequences come from peripheral blood, collected on day 0 of MenACWY control vaccination. The chain has TRBV29-1 and TRBJ2-2; 11 bases are shared with TRBD2. The receptor comes from an adult in good health. The CDR3 protein is CSVQVAGGAGELFF. The CDR3 DNA follows: TGCAGCGTCCAAGTAGCGGGAGGGGCCGGGGAGCTGTTTTTT.